The rows below give T cell receptor beta chains drawn from one sample of a study of cytomegalovirus exposure and HLA in healthy donors. Here immunoSEQ multiplex PCR was the method, and the copy in TCRdb shows in-frame clones only, minus some. The sample holds roughly 60,000 clones; roughly nine tenths are singletons and the top ten take 1.3%. The sample was PBMCs. These receptors originate from a woman aged 18-29 years in good health and CMV-seronegative. Each CDR3 is given with its conserved first and last residue. The D gene is left open where the match is weak. The size entry is marked missing in some rows and otherwise reads once, few, many or a size class.

D gene: NA
J gene: TRBJ1-6
clone size: NA
V gene: TRBV4-1
CDR3 DNA: TGCGCCAGCAGCCAAGACCCAGGGAATCTTTATAATTCACCCCTCCACTTT
CDR3 protein: CASSQDPGNLYNSPLHF

D gene: NA
J gene: TRBJ2-3
clone size: NA
V gene: TRBV7-2
CDR3 DNA: TGTGCCAGCAGCTTACGGAGGGGTCCAGATACGCAGTATTTT
CDR3 protein: CASSLRRGPDTQYF

D gene: TRBD1
J gene: TRBJ2-3
clone size: NA
V gene: TRBV28
CDR3 DNA: TGTGCCAGCAGTTTCGGACAGGGCACAGATACGCAGTATTTT
CDR3 protein: CASSFGQGTDTQYF

D gene: NA
J gene: TRBJ2-5
clone size: NA
V gene: TRBV11-3
CDR3 DNA: TGTGCCAGCAGCTTAGATCGTATAGACATGGGGGGTGAGACCCAGTACTTC
CDR3 protein: CASSLDRIDMGGETQYF

D gene: NA
J gene: TRBJ2-7
clone size: NA
V gene: TRBV27
CDR3 DNA: TGTGCCAGCAGTTTAAATGGGGCGCTTGAGCAGTACTTC
CDR3 protein: CASSLNGALEQYF

D gene: NA
J gene: TRBJ2-3
clone size: NA
V gene: TRBV28
CDR3 DNA: TGTGCCAGCAGTCCCCCCGCGGGGGCAACGCAGTATTTT
CDR3 protein: CASSPPAGATQYF

D gene: TRBD2
J gene: TRBJ2-2
clone size: NA
V gene: TRBV29-1
CDR3 DNA: TGCAGCGTTGAAGGGTCTAGCGGCCCAGGCGGGGAGCTGTTTTTT
CDR3 protein: CSVEGSSGPGGELFF

D gene: TRBD1
J gene: TRBJ1-6
clone size: NA
V gene: TRBV6-5
CDR3 DNA: TGTGCCAGCAGCCGACAGGGTTTGGGTAATTCACCCCTCCACTTT
CDR3 protein: CASSRQGLGNSPLHF

D gene: NA
J gene: TRBJ2-1
clone size: NA
V gene: TRBV27
CDR3 DNA: TGTGCCAGCAGTTTATACGGGGGAGACAATGAGCAGTTCTTC
CDR3 protein: CASSLYGGDNEQFF

D gene: NA
J gene: TRBJ2-3
clone size: NA
V gene: TRBV4-1
CDR3 DNA: TGCGCCAGCAGCCAACTCCCGTCGGTCGAGGGGGCAGATACGCAGTATTTT
CDR3 protein: CASSQLPSVEGADTQYF

D gene: NA
J gene: TRBJ1-3
clone size: NA
V gene: TRBV6-1
CDR3 DNA: TGTGCCAGCACTGAATATTCCTTCTCTGGAAACACCATATATTTT
CDR3 protein: CASTEYSFSGNTIYF

D gene: NA
J gene: TRBJ2-4
clone size: NA
V gene: TRBV7-9
CDR3 DNA: TGTGCCAGCAGCCCTCAGGGAACCGTAGCCAAAAACATTCAGTACTTC
CDR3 protein: CASSPQGTVAKNIQYF

D gene: NA
J gene: TRBJ2-7
clone size: NA
V gene: TRBV30
CDR3 DNA: TGTGCCTGGAGTTCAAGCGGGCACGGAGAGCAGTACTTC
CDR3 protein: CAWSSSGHGEQYF

D gene: NA
J gene: TRBJ2-1
clone size: NA
V gene: TRBV28
CDR3 DNA: TGTGCCAGCAACTCTCTAGGGGCGGGAACCTACAATGAGCAGTTCTTC
CDR3 protein: CASNSLGAGTYNEQFF

D gene: TRBD2
J gene: TRBJ2-1
clone size: NA
V gene: TRBV6-1
CDR3 DNA: TGTGCCAGCAGTACAGTAGGGAGGGGTGAGCAGTTCTTC
CDR3 protein: CASSTVGRGEQFF

D gene: NA
J gene: TRBJ1-3
clone size: NA
V gene: TRBV28
CDR3 DNA: TGTGCCAGCAGTTTTAATCGGGGGTCGGGTGACCCTGGAAACACCATATATTTT
CDR3 protein: CASSFNRGSGDPGNTIYF

D gene: NA
J gene: TRBJ2-2
clone size: NA
V gene: TRBV5-1
CDR3 DNA: TGCGCCAGCAGCTTGTCGTCAGGAATCACCGGGGAGCTGTTTTTT
CDR3 protein: CASSLSSGITGELFF

D gene: NA
J gene: TRBJ1-5
clone size: NA
V gene: TRBV28
CDR3 DNA: TGTGCCAGCGAGGCAGGGAGCAATCAGCCCCAGCATTTT
CDR3 protein: CASEAGSNQPQHF

D gene: TRBD1
J gene: TRBJ2-2
clone size: once
V gene: TRBV7-9
CDR3 DNA: TGTGCCAGCAGCGGCCCCGACAGGGCCGGGGAGCTGTTTTTT
CDR3 protein: CASSGPDRAGELFF

D gene: TRBD2
J gene: TRBJ2-7
clone size: NA
V gene: TRBV5-5
CDR3 DNA: TGTGCCAGCAGCCCTGCGGGGGGGCCCTTCATTTTCTACGAGCAGTACTTC
CDR3 protein: CASSPAGGPFIFYEQYF

D gene: TRBD2
J gene: TRBJ2-3
clone size: NA
V gene: TRBV4-3
CDR3 DNA: TGCGCCAGCAGCCAAGAAGGGGTCCAGCGGGAGGGAACAGATACGCAGTATTTT
CDR3 protein: CASSQEGVQREGTDTQYF

D gene: NA
J gene: TRBJ1-2
clone size: NA
V gene: TRBV27
CDR3 DNA: TGTGCCAGCAGTAAGACTGATTTTAACTATGGCTACACCTTC
CDR3 protein: CASSKTDFNYGYTF

D gene: TRBD1
J gene: TRBJ2-1
clone size: NA
V gene: TRBV6-1
CDR3 DNA: TGTGCCAGCAGGGTGGGACAGCTCAACAATGAGCAGTTCTTC
CDR3 protein: CASRVGQLNNEQFF

D gene: TRBD1
J gene: TRBJ1-2
clone size: NA
V gene: TRBV19
CDR3 DNA: TGTGCCAGTAGTATCGGGGAGGGACAGGCCGTCTATGGCTACACCTTC
CDR3 protein: CASSIGEGQAVYGYTF

D gene: TRBD2
J gene: TRBJ2-5
clone size: NA
V gene: TRBV11-2
CDR3 DNA: TGTGCCAGCAGCCCCCGGACTAGCGGGGGATTCCAAGAGACCCAGTACTTC
CDR3 protein: CASSPRTSGGFQETQYF

D gene: NA
J gene: TRBJ2-1
clone size: NA
V gene: TRBV18
CDR3 DNA: TGTGCCAGCTCACGGGAGGTAGGGGATGAGCAGTTCTTC
CDR3 protein: CASSREVGDEQFF

D gene: NA
J gene: TRBJ2-5
clone size: NA
V gene: TRBV6-6
CDR3 DNA: TGTGCCAGCAGGCTATTATCTCTAGAGACCCAGTACTTC
CDR3 protein: CASRLLSLETQYF

D gene: TRBD2
J gene: TRBJ2-5
clone size: NA
V gene: TRBV9
CDR3 DNA: TGTGCCAGCAGCCTCAGCGGGAGACGGCAAGAGACCCAGTACTTC
CDR3 protein: CASSLSGRRQETQYF

D gene: TRBD2
J gene: TRBJ2-3
clone size: NA
V gene: TRBV7-2
CDR3 DNA: TGTGCCAGCAGCTCCCCCAGGACTAGAAGCACAGATACGCAGTATTTT
CDR3 protein: CASSSPRTRSTDTQYF

D gene: NA
J gene: TRBJ2-1
clone size: NA
V gene: TRBV14
CDR3 DNA: TGTGCCAGCAGCCTAGGGGGGGATACCTACAATGAGCAGTTCTTC
CDR3 protein: CASSLGGDTYNEQFF

D gene: TRBD2
J gene: TRBJ2-1
clone size: NA
V gene: TRBV6-1
CDR3 DNA: TGTGCCAGCAGTGTACTAGCGGGGGGCCCCAATGAGCAGTTCTTC
CDR3 protein: CASSVLAGGPNEQFF

D gene: NA
J gene: TRBJ2-7
clone size: NA
V gene: TRBV25-1
CDR3 DNA: TGTGCCAGCAGTGAGGGGACACGGCGCGAGCAGTACTTC
CDR3 protein: CASSEGTRREQYF

D gene: NA
J gene: TRBJ1-2
clone size: NA
V gene: TRBV7-2
CDR3 DNA: TGTGCCAGCAGCTTCGACAGAATCCAGTTGGGCTACACCTTC
CDR3 protein: CASSFDRIQLGYTF

D gene: NA
J gene: TRBJ2-1
clone size: NA
V gene: TRBV5-1
CDR3 DNA: TGCGCCAGCAGCTTCAGGGGCGGGAATGAGCAGTTCTTC
CDR3 protein: CASSFRGGNEQFF

D gene: NA
J gene: TRBJ2-7
clone size: NA
V gene: TRBV7-2
CDR3 DNA: TGTGCCAGCAGCTTAGAGGAGTGGCGCGGGACCGAGCAGTACTTC
CDR3 protein: CASSLEEWRGTEQYF